The 30 T cell receptor beta chains in this list originate from one sample, sequenced in a study of cytomegalovirus exposure and HLA in healthy donors (dated by TCRdb to 2016 to 2017). Libraries were prepared through the immunoSEQ multiplex PCR assay. A mixture of 60 forward primers for TCR Vbeta segments and 13 reverse primers for TCR Jbeta segments was used in the multiplex PCR. The table comes from immuneACCESS by way of TCRdb, which keeps in-frame sequences with V and J called. Part of the clones is missing from these tables; in studies checked, under half for an unresolved V gene and the rest for unknown reasons. The sample table shows around 100,000 clones, and over 65% are seen once. Roughly 4.2% of the sample is taken by the ten largest. Material: PBMCs. Every receptor here comes from a woman aged 40 to 50 in good health and CMV-seropositive.

V and J are TRBV13 and TRBJ2-5, with TRBD2 as a possible D gene (5 bases). Trimming left V 6 bases short and J 9 bases short, with 14 bases between. Germline values: CDR1 PRHDT, CDR2 FYEKMQ (reference sequence). The CDR3 is 12 amino acids. The CDR3 nucleotides are TGTGCCAGCAGTGAGTACTCCGGGGCCCAGTACTTC. This gives the protein CASSEYSGAQYF.

This clone has a handful of counts. V usage is TRBV6-1 and J usage is TRBJ2-1; 13 bases map to TRBD2. The germline V gene has CDR1 MNHNS and CDR2 SASEGT. The CDR3 runs 14 residues. V shed 8 bases, J shed 6 bases, and the junction held 4 bases outside the gene matches. The CDR3 region is CASRTSGRANEQFF. DNA of the CDR3: TGTGCCAGCCGCACTAGCGGGAGGGCCAATGAGCAGTTCTTC.

The CDR3 loop is CASSLGQEGYTF. Written as DNA, the CDR3 is TGTGCCAGCAGCTTAGGACAGGAAGGCTACACCTTC. The J gene is TRBJ1-2, the V gene TRBV7-9; D is possibly TRBD1 (6 bases). The CDR3 length is 12 residues. Germline lookup yields CDR1 SEHNR and CDR2 FQNEAQ (reference sequence). Between the trimmed V and J ends, which lost 1 base and 8 bases, there was a span of 8 bases.

The chain has TRBV5-1 and TRBJ2-7; 10 positions match TRBD2. This CDR3 region has 18 residues. V shed 2 bases and J 4 bases; nucleotides not matched to a gene: 15. The germline V gene has CDR1 SGHRS and CDR2 YFSETQ. CDR3 sequence (DNA): TGCGCCAGCAGCTTAGTCCTTTTGTCTAGCGGGAGTGGGTACGAGCAGTACTTC. It encodes CASSLVLLSSGSGYEQYF.

The rearrangement uses TRBV29-1 and TRBJ1-1; the D gene is possibly TRBD1 (5 bases). This CDR3 is built from 14 residues. Trimming removed 0 bases at V and 5 bases at J, with 13 bases between. Germline V gene sequence: CDR1 SQVTM, CDR2 ANQGSEA. CDR3: CSVEDPGGWTEAFF. The CDR3 coding sequence is TGCAGCGTTGAAGACCCGGGGGGATGGACTGAAGCTTTCTTT.

This clone turned up a few times. The rearrangement uses TRBV2 and TRBJ2-7, with 9 bases identical to TRBD1. The CDR3 is 12 amino acids. Germline V gene lookup returns CDR1 SNHLY and CDR2 FYNNEI. V gave up 5 bases and J gave up 5 bases; unmatched junction bases: 1. The CDR3 nucleotides are TGTGCCAGCAGTCGGACAGGGGACGAGCAGTACTTC. Translated, it gives CASSRTGDEQYF. Supplemented by reference TRBV2 and TRBJ2-7, the full variable domain reads EPEVTQTPSHQVTQMGQEVILRCVPISNHLYFYWYRQILGQKVEFLVSFYNNEISEKSEIFDDQFSVERPDGSNFTLKIRSTKLEDSAMYFCASSRTGDEQYFGPGTRLTVT.

V usage is TRBV7-6 and J usage is TRBJ2-5; tentatively, D is TRBD1 (6 bases). The V gene's germline CDR1 is SGHVS and CDR2 FNYEAQ. This CDR3 has 15 residues. With 5 bases removed from V and 2 bases from J, the gap between germline ends came to 15 bases. The CDR3 nucleotides are TGTGCCAGCAGCCCAGGGGCCGGAACTCAAGAGACCCAGTACTTC. It is translated as CASSPGAGTQETQYF.

The J gene is TRBJ2-1, the V gene TRBV19; 12 bases map to TRBD2. Germline values: CDR1 LNHDA, CDR2 SQIVND (reference sequence). This CDR3 region has 16 residues. J was trimmed by 3 bases and V by 3 bases; bases with no gene match: 3. The CDR3 here is CASSMTSGSLYNEQFF. In DNA form, the CDR3 reads TGTGCCAGTAGTATGACTAGCGGGAGTCTCTACAATGAGCAGTTCTTC.

The table lists this clone with a few counts. The rearrangement uses TRBV5-6 and TRBJ2-7; TRBD2 aligns across 8 bases. CDR1 and CDR2 (germline): SGHDT, YYEEEE. The V segment lost 2 bases and the J segment 5 bases; nucleotides outside the gene matches: 6. This CDR3 region has 14 residues. The DNA of the CDR3 is TGTGCCAGCAGCTTCTGGACTAGCAGTAACGAGCAGTACTTC. Its protein is CASSFWTSSNEQYF.

The V and J genes are TRBV6-1 and TRBJ1-1, with 10 nucleotides matching TRBD1. J was trimmed by 2 bases and V by 4 bases; bases with no gene match: 4. The CDR3 sequence is 15 residues long. In germline, CDR1 is MNHNS, CDR2 SASEGT. The DNA for the CDR3 is TGTGCCAGCAGTGGGAGGACAGGGGGAAACACTGAAGCTTTCTTT. Residues: CASSGRTGGNTEAFF.

This chain joins TRBV2 and TRBJ1-2, with 7 positions matching TRBD1. This CDR3 comprises 13 residues. The germline gives CDR1 SNHLY, CDR2 FYNNEI. J gave up 3 bases and V 4 bases, and 2 bases lay outside the gene matches. The CDR3 sequence: CASSGQGDYGYTF. The DNA of the CDR3 is TGTGCCAGCAGTGGACAGGGTGACTATGGCTACACCTTC.

The genes are TRBV14 and TRBJ2-7; TRBD1 agrees at 9 bases. V lost 6 bases, J lost 1 base, and 7 bases stayed unmatched. CDR3 length: 15 residues. Per germline, CDR1 SGHDN and CDR2 FVKESK. The chain's CDR3 is CASRKTGGASYEQYF. In DNA form, the CDR3 reads TGTGCCAGCAGGAAAACAGGGGGCGCGTCCTACGAGCAGTACTTC.

V and J are TRBV19 and TRBJ1-1, with D uncertain. Germline CDR1 is LNHDA and CDR2 is SQIVND (reference sequence). The CDR3 totals 13 residues. The V gene lost 4 bases and the J gene lost 4 bases, with 10 bases spanning the gap. CDR3 sequence: CASSRRTSTEAFF. The CDR3 nucleotides are TGTGCCAGTAGTAGGAGGACTAGCACTGAAGCTTTCTTT.

The genes are TRBV29-1 and TRBJ2-1; 7 bases line up with TRBD2. V shed 7 bases and J 5 bases; nucleotides not matched to a gene: 11. This CDR3 contains 14 residues. Germline CDR1 SQVTM, CDR2 ANQGSEA. CDR3 protein: CSGGGASGDNEQFF. The CDR3 coding sequence is TGCAGCGGGGGTGGGGCTAGCGGCGACAATGAGCAGTTCTTC.

The chain has TRBV7-8 and TRBJ2-7; the D gene is possibly TRBD2 (5 bases). The CDR3 covers 16 residues. The V end lost 1 base, the J end lost 6 bases, and 19 bases lay between the germline ends. Germline V gene data show CDR1 as SGHVS and CDR2 as FQNEAQ. This CDR3 reads CASSLGLEGIRREQYF. DNA of the CDR3: TGTGCCAGCAGCTTAGGTTTAGAGGGCATCCGGCGCGAGCAGTACTTC.

V is TRBV7-2 and J is TRBJ2-1; TRBD2 matches 13 bases. Germline loops: CDR1 SGHTA, CDR2 FQGNSA. The J segment lost 10 bases and the V segment lost 1 base, leaving 10 bases of the junction unmatched. The length of the CDR3 is 17 residues. DNA for the CDR3: TGTGCCAGCAGCTTAGTAGGACTAGCGGGGGTATCGTGGGAGCAGTTCTTC. Protein sequence: CASSLVGLAGVSWEQFF.

This clone was seen a single time. The V gene is TRBV5-1, the J gene TRBJ2-2; 7 bases line up with TRBD1. The length of the CDR3 is 17 residues. V shed 2 bases and J 3 bases; nucleotides not matched to a gene: 10. Germline V gene lookup returns CDR1 SGHRS and CDR2 YFSETQ. CDR3 in DNA: TGCGCCAGCAGCTTCCTCCCTACAGGGGCTGACACCGGGGAGCTGTTTTTT. This translates into CASSFLPTGADTGELFF.

In this sample, this clone turned up a few times. V usage is TRBV29-1 and J usage is TRBJ2-1, with 7 bases matching TRBD1. V lost 8 bases, J lost 3 bases, and 16 bases stayed unmatched. The CDR3 has 16 residues. Germline CDR1 and CDR2: SQVTM and ANQGSEA. This chain's CDR3 is CSYIRAGGSHYNEQFF. The CDR3 DNA reads as TGCAGCTACATCAGGGCAGGGGGATCGCACTACAATGAGCAGTTCTTC.

The chain couples TRBV9 to TRBJ2-3; 15 bases are a match to TRBD2. The CDR3 consists of 18 residues. V shed 1 base, J shed 4 bases, and the junction held 7 bases outside the gene matches. Germline V gene lookup returns CDR1 SGDLS and CDR2 YYNGEE. The CDR3 bases are TGTGCCAGCAGCGTACGGAGGACTAGCGGGGGGGTAGCAGATACGCAGTATTTT. Amino acids: CASSVRRTSGGVADTQYF.

The chain has TRBV6-1 and TRBJ2-3, with 9 positions matching TRBD2. CDR1 and CDR2 from the germline V gene are MNHNS and SASEGT. The CDR3 extends over 15 amino acids. V lost 5 bases to trimming and J lost 3 bases; unmatched junction nucleotides: 6. CDR3 sequence reads: CASSRGGAGTDTQYF. The CDR3 DNA follows: TGTGCCAGCAGTCGCGGGGGGGCAGGGACAGATACGCAGTATTTT.

The rearrangement uses TRBV7-8 and TRBJ1-6, with unresolved D. The CDR3 runs to 14 residues. The germline gives CDR1 SGHVS, CDR2 FQNEAQ. Trimming took 4 bases from V and 7 from J, leaving 11 bases between them. The CDR3 nucleotides read TGTGCCAGCAGCTCACGTGGGCTAAATTCACCCCTCCACTTT. Its protein is CASSSRGLNSPLHF.

This chain links TRBV18 with TRBJ1-3, with TRBD1 as a possible D gene (6 bases). V was clipped by 4 bases and J by 2 bases, with 12 bases between them. The CDR3 extends over 15 amino acids. Germline-derived CDR1 and CDR2 are KGHSH and LQKENI. The CDR3 protein is CASSQSRGAGNTIYF. Written as DNA, the CDR3 is TGTGCCAGCTCACAATCCAGGGGCGCTGGAAACACCATATATTTT.

This chain connects TRBV5-1 to TRBJ1-1, with unresolved D. V shed 4 bases and J shed 2 bases, with 12 bases lying between them. Germline V lookup: CDR1 SGHRS, CDR2 YFSETQ. The CDR3 runs to 14 residues. Written as DNA, the CDR3 is TGCGCCAGCAGCCCCAGGACGGGAAACACTGAAGCTTTCTTT. Residues: CASSPRTGNTEAFF.

The chain carries TRBV4-1 and TRBJ2-1; 7 nucleotides match TRBD2. CDR3 length: 16 residues. After removal of 2 bases from V and 0 bases from J, the junction contained 4 bases not matched to a gene. The V gene's germline CDR1 is MGHRA and CDR2 YSYEKL. The CDR3 is CASSQPGGSSYNEQFF. CDR3 coding DNA: TGCGCCAGCAGCCAACCGGGAGGTAGCTCCTACAATGAGCAGTTCTTC.

J is TRBJ2-5 and V is TRBV7-2; a possible D gene is TRBD2 (6 bases). This CDR3 has 12 amino acids. With 4 bases removed from V and 6 bases from J, the gap between germline ends came to 9 bases. Germline values: CDR1 SGHTA, CDR2 FQGNSA. Written as DNA, the CDR3 is TGTGCCAGCAGCTACCGGGAGCAGACCCAGTACTTC. As protein: CASSYREQTQYF.

This chain connects TRBV6-5 to TRBJ2-2; D may be TRBD2 (6 bases). CDR3 length: 15 amino acids. In germline, CDR1 is MNHEY, CDR2 SVGAGI. V was cut by 2 bases and J by 2 bases, with 9 bases left in between. In nucleotides, the CDR3 is TGTGCCAGCAGTTACGGCGGGACCAACACCGGGGAGCTGTTTTTT. It specifies CASSYGGTNTGELFF.

V and J are TRBV5-4 and TRBJ2-5, with D possibly matching TRBD2 (5 bases). Germline CDR1 reads SGHNT; CDR2 reads YYREEE (reference sequence). V was pared by 0 bases and J by 3 bases, with 12 bases between. The CDR3 loop spans 15 amino acids. The chain's CDR3 is CASSLGVASEETQYF. CDR3 coding DNA: TGTGCCAGCAGCTTGGGGGTAGCGTCTGAAGAGACCCAGTACTTC. Full variable domain (missing parts from reference TRBV5-4 and TRBJ2-5): ETGVTQSPTHLIKTRGQQVTLRCSSQSGHNTVSWYQQALGQGPQFIFQYYREEENGRGNFPPRFSGLQFPNYSSELNVNALELDDSALYLCASSLGVASEETQYFGPGTRLLVL.

This clone appeared once. This chain joins TRBV6-1 and TRBJ1-2; no clear D gene. The CDR3 spans 14 residues. V was clipped by 3 bases and J by 2 bases, with 10 bases between them. The germline V gene has CDR1 MNHNS and CDR2 SASEGT. The CDR3 DNA follows: TGTGCCAGCAGTGAGATTGGGCAAAACTATGGCTACACCTTC. This encodes CASSEIGQNYGYTF.

This clone was detected a few times. The chain recombines TRBV29-1 with TRBJ2-1; 7 bases are a match to TRBD1. With V trimmed by 6 bases and J by 10 bases, 9 bases remained unmatched. The CDR3 runs to 12 residues. Germline-derived CDR1 and CDR2 are SQVTM and ANQGSEA. CDR3 amino acids: CSVTGVRGEQFF. In DNA form, the CDR3 reads TGCAGCGTAACAGGGGTGCGCGGGGAGCAGTTCTTC.

V is TRBV5-6 and J is TRBJ2-7; 7 bases align to TRBD1. Looked up from germline, CDR1 is SGHDT and CDR2 is YYEEEE. The CDR3 has 13 residues. The V segment lost 3 bases and the J segment 3 bases; nucleotides outside the gene matches: 3. CDR3 in DNA: TGTGCCAGCAGCTGGGACAGATACTACGAGCAGTACTTC. Protein product: CASSWDRYYEQYF. The whole variable domain, filled in from reference TRBV5-6 and TRBJ2-7, reads DAGVTQSPTHLIKTRGQQVTLRCSPKSGHDTVSWYQQALGQGPQFIFQYYEEEERQRGNFPDRFSGHQFPNYSSELNVNALLLGDSALYLCASSWDRYYEQYFGPGTRLTVT.